The 8 T cell receptor beta chains reported below all come from one sample, sequenced in a study of tissue T cells after allogeneic stem cell transplantation. The protocol was immunoSEQ multiplex PCR, while the TCRdb copy is restricted to in-frame clones and leaves out a portion. Of about 21,000 clones listed, 69% are singletons. Sequencing used blood. The receptors were gathered from a female BALB/c mouse in good health. For the strain, the MHC haplotype given is H2-d.

For this clone: The germline and genes are mouse ones. The CDR3 end falls 1 residue outside the read, so it is completed with the germline J gene. This chain connects TRBV31 to TRBJ2-5, with D tentatively TRBD2 (7 bases). Deletions cut 0 bases from V and 6 bases from J, with 13 bases between. Germline CDR1 and CDR2: GKSSPN and SITVG. The CDR3 covers 14 residues. The covered CDR3 bases are TGTGCCTGGAGTCTAAGGGGGGCGGGGGACACCCAGTAC. Residues: CAWSLRGAGDTQY. The CDR3 reads in full as CAWSLRGAGDTQYF.

Details on this clone: The gene names here belong to mouse. The read finishes 1 residue shy of the CDR3 end, and the germline J gene is used to complete it. Other DNA sequences in this specimen translate into the identical CDR3. The genes are TRBV5 and TRBJ2-5; 8 bases match TRBD2. Germline CDR1 and CDR2: LGHNA and YNLKQL (reference sequence). V gave up 0 bases and J gave up 6 bases; unmatched junction bases: 2. The CDR3 has 14 residues. The chain's CDR3 is CASSQDWGADTQYF. Incomplete CDR3 DNA: TGTGCCAGCAGCCAAGACTGGGGGGCGGACACCCAGTAC.

A remark on this clone: Mouse gene names apply. With the read ending 1 residue before the CDR3 end, the germline J gene is used to fill in that end. V is TRBV13-1 and J is TRBJ1-4, with 7 bases matching TRBD1. The V gene's germline CDR1 is NSHNY and CDR2 SYGAGN. The trim removed 1 base at V and 3 bases at J, leaving 3 bases unmatched. The CDR3 is 15 residues long. CDR3 bases read: TGTGCCAGCAGTGATATCGGGACAGCCAACGAAAGATTATTT. Translated: CASSDIGTANERLF. The full CDR3 protein reads CASSDIGTANERLFF. Combining the CDR3 with reference TRBV13-1 and TRBJ1-4 gives the whole variable domain EAAVTQSPRNKVTVTGGNVTLSCRQTNSHNYMYWYRQDTGHGLRLIHYSYGAGNLRIGDVPDGYKATRTTQEDFFLLLELASPSQTSLYFCASSDIGTANERLFFGHGTKLSVL.

Concerning this clone: Gene names and germline refer to mouse. Read sequence stops 1 residue before the CDR3 end, and the germline J gene provides the missing end. Other DNA sequences in this sample translate to the same CDR3. The chain has TRBV20 and TRBJ1-1; 9 bases agree with TRBD1. J lost 5 bases, V lost 3 bases, and 4 bases had no gene match. This CDR3 contains 13 residues. In germline, CDR1 is GFQATS, CDR2 STVNSAI. CDR3 DNA (partial): TGTGGTGCTAGACAGGGGGCAGGGACAGAAGTCTTC. Its protein is CGARQGAGTEVF. Given in full, the CDR3 is CGARQGAGTEVFF.

Notes on this clone: Gene names are the mouse ones. The missing CDR3 end, 1 residue past where the read stops, is filled in from the germline J gene. This chain links TRBV14 with TRBJ1-1; 8 nucleotides align to TRBD1. The CDR3 runs 14 residues. V lost 4 bases, J lost 4 bases, and 6 bases stayed unmatched. Germline CDR1 SGHDT, CDR2 FRDEAV. CDR3 region: CASSQQGEGTEVFF. Incomplete CDR3 DNA: TGTGCCAGCAGTCAACAGGGGGAGGGCACAGAAGTCTTC.

This clone was seen more than once but under ten times. Genes and germline come from the mouse. The read terminates 1 residue before the CDR3 end, so the remaining end is supplied by the germline J gene. This sample includes further DNA sequences coding for the same CDR3. The chain recombines TRBV31 with TRBJ2-7; D may be TRBD2 (6 bases). The germline CDR1 and CDR2 sequences are GKSSPN and SITVG. The CDR3 extends over 12 amino acids. V was cut by 0 bases and J by 4 bases, with 7 bases left in between. CDR3 DNA, as far as it was read: TGTGCCTGGAGTCTTCTGGGGTATGAACAGTAC. Translated: CAWSLLGYEQY. Given in full, the CDR3 is CAWSLLGYEQYF.

As to this clone: Gene names are mouse gene names. The read falls 1 residue short of the CDR3 end, and the missing part is taken from the germline J gene. This sample includes further DNA sequences coding for the same CDR3. This chain uses TRBV5 with TRBJ2-1; 13 bases align to TRBD2. This CDR3 comprises 17 residues. With 4 bases clipped from V and 0 bases from J, the junction kept 3 bases outside the gene matches. Germline assignment: CDR1 LGHNA and CDR2 YNLKQL (reference sequence). The CDR3: CASSPGLGGSNYAEQFF. Partial CDR3 DNA: TGTGCCAGCAGCCCGGGACTGGGGGGGTCTAACTATGCTGAGCAGTTC.

As regards this clone: All gene names here are mouse names. The read ends 1 residue before the CDR3 terminus; that terminus is restored from the germline J gene. The V and J genes are TRBV14 and TRBJ1-3; D not certain. This CDR3 is built from 13 residues. Germline lookup yields CDR1 SGHDT and CDR2 FRDEAV. V was trimmed by 4 bases and J by 2 bases, leaving 7 bases between them. CDR3 bases read: TGTGCCAGCAGTCGGGAGGCTGGAAATACGCTCTAT. This codes for CASSREAGNTLY. The whole CDR3 region reads CASSREAGNTLYF.